The 9 T cell receptor beta chains listed next were all sequenced from one sample in a study of blood T cell repertoires in COVID-19. Measured with immunoSEQ multiplex PCR; TCRdb has only the in-frame clones, and not every one. The data hold approximately 210,000 clones, with 92% observed a single time. Source material: peripheral blood. These receptors were obtained from a man aged 30 to 45 with acute or convalescent COVID-19.

The rearrangement uses TRBV28 and TRBJ2-1, with TRBD2 matching 10 bases. Trimming cost V 4 bases and J 0 bases; bases outside gene matches: 15. Germline-derived CDR1 and CDR2 are MDHEN and SYDVKM. The CDR3 sequence is 20 residues long. The CDR3 is CASSWPGTSGVTGSYNEQFF. For the CDR3, the DNA is TGTGCCAGCAGTTGGCCCGGAACTAGCGGGGTTACTGGCTCCTACAATGAGCAGTTCTTC.

This chain links TRBV28 with TRBJ2-7; 9 bases align to TRBD1. The CDR3 sequence is 14 residues long. The germline CDR1 and CDR2 sequences are MDHEN and SYDVKM. Trimming cost V 6 bases and J 2 bases; bases outside gene matches: 5. In DNA form, the CDR3 reads TGTGCCAGCAGCAAAACAGGGGGCCCCTACGAGCAGTACTTC. Protein: CASSKTGGPYEQYF.

This chain connects TRBV7-9 to TRBJ1-4; a weak D match, TRBD1 (5 bases). The CDR3 length is 15 residues. V lost 6 bases and J 0 bases, leaving 11 bases between the germline ends. From germline, CDR1 is SEHNR and CDR2 FQNEAQ (reference sequence). The CDR3 region has the DNA TGTGCCAGCAGTGATACAGGAACAACTAATGAAAAACTGTTTTTT. This translates into CASSDTGTTNEKLFF. The complete variable domain, with remaining parts taken from reference TRBV7-9 and TRBJ1-4, reads DTGVSQNPRHKITKRGQNVTFRCDPISEHNRLYWYRQTLGQGPEFLTYFQNEAQLEKSRLLSDRFSAERPKGSFSTLEIQRTEQGDSAMYLCASSDTGTTNEKLFFGSGTQLSVL.

CDR3 DNA: TGTGCTAGCGGTACCGCACCGGGGGAGCAGTTCTTC. Residues: CASGTAPGEQFF. The chain uses TRBV7-7 and TRBJ2-1; D perhaps matches TRBD2 (6 bases). The CDR3 is 12 residues long. CDR1 and CDR2 (germline): SSHAT, FNYEAQ (reference sequence).

The rearrangement uses TRBV30 and TRBJ2-1; TRBD2 agrees at 8 bases. Per germline, CDR1 GTSNPN and CDR2 SVGIG (reference sequence). There are 13 residues in the CDR3. V shed 4 bases, J shed 2 bases, and the junction held 1 base outside the gene matches. CDR3: CAWTGRAYNEQFF. As DNA, the CDR3 is TGTGCCTGGACCGGGAGGGCCTACAATGAGCAGTTCTTC.

This chain links TRBV6-5 with TRBJ2-7; D may be TRBD1 (5 bases). Trimming shortened V by 0 bases and J by 2 bases, and 11 bases separated the two germline ends. This CDR3 comprises 15 residues. The germline gives CDR1 MNHEY, CDR2 SVGAGI. The DNA for the CDR3 is TGTGCCAGCAGTTACTCGGATTCAGGGACCTACGAGCAGTACTTC. It codes for CASSYSDSGTYEQYF.

This chain links TRBV9 with TRBJ2-3, with D tentatively TRBD2 (6 bases). The CDR3 length is 14 residues. Germline loops: CDR1 SGDLS, CDR2 YYNGEE. V was clipped by 4 bases and J by 4 bases, with 13 bases between them. As DNA, the CDR3 is TGTGCCAGCAGCAGAACTAGCAGGGCAGATACGCAGTATTTT. As protein: CASSRTSRADTQYF.

The V call is TRBV18, the J call TRBJ2-1, with 7 bases that match TRBD2. Germline trimming cut 3 bases from V and 9 bases from J; bases unmatched to any gene: 8. The CDR3 contains 14 residues. Per germline, CDR1 KGHSH and CDR2 LQKENI. CDR3 sequence (DNA): TGTGCCAGCTCACCCCGGACTAGTATCGCTGAGCAGTTCTTC. This encodes CASSPRTSIAEQFF. The whole variable domain, remainder taken from reference TRBV18 and TRBJ2-1, is NAGVMQNPRHLVRRRGQEARLRCSPMKGHSHVYWYRQLPEEGLKFMVYLQKENIIDESGMPKERFSAEFPKEGPSILRIQQVVRGDSAAYFCASSPRTSIAEQFFGPGTRLTVL.

V gene TRBV19 combines with J gene TRBJ1-4; D unclear. The CDR3 is 16 amino acids. Trimming removed 2 bases from V and 8 bases from J, with 18 bases in between. Germline lookup yields CDR1 LNHDA and CDR2 SQIVND (reference sequence). Here the CDR3 DNA reads TGTGCCAGTAGTATAAGATCGGGTACACTCGGGGAAAAACTGTTTTTT. Protein product: CASSIRSGTLGEKLFF.